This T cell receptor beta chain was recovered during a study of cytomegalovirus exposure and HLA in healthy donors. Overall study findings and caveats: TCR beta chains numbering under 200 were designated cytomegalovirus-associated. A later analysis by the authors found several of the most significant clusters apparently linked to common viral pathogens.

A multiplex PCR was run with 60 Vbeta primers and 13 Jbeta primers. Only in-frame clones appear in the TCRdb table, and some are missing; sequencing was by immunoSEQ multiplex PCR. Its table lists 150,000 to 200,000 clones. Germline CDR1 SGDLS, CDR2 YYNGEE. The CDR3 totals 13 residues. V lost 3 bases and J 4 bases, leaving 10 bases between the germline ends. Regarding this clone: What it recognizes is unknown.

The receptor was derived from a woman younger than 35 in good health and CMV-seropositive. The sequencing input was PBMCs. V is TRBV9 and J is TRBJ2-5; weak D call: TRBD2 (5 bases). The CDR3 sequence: CASSGSGRETQYF. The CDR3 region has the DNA TGTGCCAGCAGCGGGAGCGGAAGAGAGACCCAGTACTTC.